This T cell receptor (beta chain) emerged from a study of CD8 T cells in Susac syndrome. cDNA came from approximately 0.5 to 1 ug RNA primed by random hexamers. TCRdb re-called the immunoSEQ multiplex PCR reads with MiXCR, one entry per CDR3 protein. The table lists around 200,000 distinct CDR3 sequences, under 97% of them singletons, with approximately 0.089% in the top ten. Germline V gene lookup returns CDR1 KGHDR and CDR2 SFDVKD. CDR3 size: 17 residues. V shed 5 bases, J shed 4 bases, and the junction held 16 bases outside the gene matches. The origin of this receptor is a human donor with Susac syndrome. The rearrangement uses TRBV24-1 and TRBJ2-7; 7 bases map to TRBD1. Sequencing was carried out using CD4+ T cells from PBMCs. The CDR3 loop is CATSVMSTGDTSYEQYF. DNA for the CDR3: TGTGCCACCAGTGTAATGTCTACAGGGGACACCTCTTACGAGCAGTACTTC.